One and the same sample provided the 21 T cell receptor delta chains below, sequenced in a study of gamma-delta chains in newborns, infants, children. TCRdb re-called the reads through CATT. The data show 8,500 to 10,000 delta-chain clones, approximately 22% seen once. The sequenced material came from blood. These receptors originate from a child who was a newborn, infant or young child, either healthy, febrile or measles-vaccinated (not recorded which).

The V gene is TRDV2, the J gene TRDJ1; 7 positions match TRDD3. The CDR3 extends over 16 amino acids. CDR1 is GEAIGNYY, CDR2 EKD, per germline. The J segment lost 0 bases and the V segment lost 7 bases, leaving 13 bases of the junction unmatched. The chain's CDR3 is CACYSLGGSYTDKLIF. In DNA, the CDR3 is TGTGCCTGCTACAGCCTGGGGGGCTCCTACACCGATAAACTCATCTTT.

A word on this clone: A much larger clone differs from this one at a single base, so this may be a read error. The chain couples TRDV2 to TRDJ1; D is possibly TRDD3 (6 bases). Trimming pared 3 bases from V and 7 bases from J, leaving 35 bases between. From germline, CDR1 is GEAIGNYY and CDR2 EKD. CDR3 size: 20 residues. The CDR3 protein is CACDPLGPGGRPPGASKLIF. The DNA for the CDR3 is TGTGCCTGTGACCCCCTGGGGCCCGGCGGACGTCCTCCTGGGGCCAGTAAACTCATCTTT.

Within the sample, this clone is large (0.1 to 1%). Different DNA sequences within this sample yield the same CDR3. The chain couples TRDV2 to TRDJ1; 8 nucleotides align to TRDD3. The CDR3 extends over 18 amino acids. Germline V gene data show CDR1 as GEAIGNYY and CDR2 as EKD. The J segment lost 0 bases and the V segment lost 3 bases, leaving 14 bases of the junction unmatched. The CDR3 DNA follows: TGTGCCTGTGACCCTCTAGCGGGTGGGGGATCCGACACCGATAAACTCATCTTT. Encoded protein: CACDPLAGGGSDTDKLIF.

In the case of this clone: Since a far larger clone is one base different, this is likely a read error. The chain uses TRDV2 and TRDJ1, with D maybe TRDD1 (6 bases). The CDR3 totals 14 residues. Germline V gene data show CDR1 as GEAIGNYY and CDR2 as EKD. The CDR3 loop is CACDEIYASDKLTF. In DNA, the CDR3 is TGTGCCTGTGACGAAATATACGCGTCCGATAAACTCACCTTT.

CDR3 sequence reads: CACDTVEGRGIRGLIF. The DNA of the CDR3 is TGTGCCTGTGACACCGTCGAGGGCCGGGGGATACGAGGACTCATCTTT. V and J are TRDV2 and TRDJ1; TRDD3 agrees at 10 bases. Germline trimming cut 0 bases from V and 10 bases from J; bases unmatched to any gene: 13. The CDR3 sequence is 16 residues long. Germline values: CDR1 GEAIGNYY, CDR2 EKD.

In regard to this clone: A read error likely explains this, since a far larger clone differs by one base. This chain connects TRDV2 to TRDJ1; 11 bases match TRDD3. From germline, CDR1 is GEAIGNYY and CDR2 EKD. This CDR3 is built from 21 residues. CDR3: CACDALGDTTQPLLYTDKPIF. CDR3 sequence (DNA): TGTGCCTGTGACGCCCTGGGGGATACAACTCAACCCCTTCTCTACACCGATAAACCCATCTTT.

The chain recombines TRDV2 with TRDJ1; D possibly corresponds to TRDD2 (5 bases). The CDR3 consists of 18 residues. The germline V and J ends were trimmed by 0 bases and 7 bases, with 26 bases remaining between them. Germline CDR1 is GEAIGNYY and CDR2 is EKD. The CDR3 reads CACDTVLSSPRRYSKLIF. Written as DNA, the CDR3 is TGTGCCTGTGACACCGTGTTATCTTCCCCTCGGCGGTATAGTAAACTCATCTTT.

Remarks on this clone: One end of the junction varies from germline; a read error may be responsible. This chain uses TRDV2 with TRDJ3; 8 bases map to TRDD3. Germline V lookup: CDR1 GEAIGNYY, CDR2 EKD. The CDR3 spans 20 residues. The CDR3 nucleotides read TGTGCCTGTGACACCGGGGGAACTGGGGGGCGCTCCTGGGACACCCGAAAGATGTTTTTC. Translating gives CACDTGGTGGRSWDTRKMFF.

The table lists this clone with a few counts. This rearrangement joins TRDV2 to TRDJ3; 9 positions agree with TRDD3. Losses at the gene ends were 2 bases for V and 0 bases for J; bases not matched to a gene: 4. The CDR3 loop spans 18 amino acids. CDR1 and CDR2 (germline): GEAIGNYY, EKD. The CDR3: CACDKVLGDSWDTRQMFF. CDR3 sequence (DNA): TGTGCCTGTGACAAAGTACTGGGGGACTCCTGGGACACCCGACAGATGTTTTTC.

This clone qualifies as medium-sized. V usage is TRDV2 and J usage is TRDJ1, with TRDD3 as a possible D gene (6 bases). The CDR3 extends over 18 amino acids. The germline V and J ends were trimmed by 3 bases and 0 bases, with 22 bases remaining between them. CDR1 and CDR2 from the germline V gene are GEAIGNYY and EKD. The CDR3 loop is CACDGLSRGSSNTDKLIF. The CDR3 DNA follows: TGTGCCTGTGACGGCCTCTCCCGGGGATCGTCAAACACCGATAAACTCATCTTT.

The rearrangement links TRDV2 to TRDJ1, with TRDD3 matching over 9 bases. The CDR3 contains 18 residues. Losses at the gene ends were 0 bases for V and 3 bases for J; bases not matched to a gene: 13. In germline, CDR1 is GEAIGNYY, CDR2 EKD. CDR3 region: CACDTHHGGIPRPDKLIF. The CDR3 bases are TGTGCCTGTGACACCCATCATGGGGGGATACCCCGTCCCGATAAACTCATCTTT.

This clone is deemed medium-sized. The chain carries TRDV1 and TRDJ1; D might be TRDD3 (10 bases). Germline loops: CDR1 TSWWSYY, CDR2 QGS. The CDR3 extends over 22 amino acids. V lost 2 bases and J lost 0, with 31 bases in between. Written as DNA, the CDR3 is TGTGCTCTTGGGGAAAACCTTCCTACGATGTACTGGGGGATCCGGTACACCGATAAACTCATCTTT. This translates into CALGENLPTMYWGIRYTDKLIF.

By share of the sample, this clone is medium-sized. V and J are TRDV2 and TRDJ3, with 13 bases matching TRDD3. Unmatched junction bases numbered 3, after V lost 2 bases and J lost 3 bases. This CDR3 is 18 amino acids long. CDR1 and CDR2 (germline): GEAIGNYY, EKD. The CDR3 here is CACDILGDTDWDTRQMFF. Written as DNA, the CDR3 is TGTGCCTGTGACATACTGGGGGATACGGACTGGGACACCCGACAGATGTTTTTC.

A word on this clone: A read error may explain this, as a much larger clone is one base away. V gene TRDV1 combines with J gene TRDJ1; a possible D gene is TRDD3 (6 bases). V dropped 1 base and J dropped 0 bases, with 30 bases sitting between them. Germline V gene sequence: CDR1 TSWWSYY, CDR2 QGS. The CDR3 consists of 22 residues. The CDR3 loop is CALGEPLCPLRGWGKYTDKLIF. The DNA for the CDR3 is TGTGCTCTTGGGGAACCACTTTGTCCCCTACGTGGCTGGGGAAAGTACACCGATAAACTCATCTTT.

J is TRDJ1 and V is TRDV2; 11 bases match TRDD3. The CDR3 sequence is 15 residues long. Germline CDR1 and CDR2: GEAIGNYY and EKD. Germline trimming cut 4 bases from V and 8 bases from J; bases unmatched to any gene: 11. CDR3 bases: TGTGCCTGTGATTCGCTGGGGGATACACATATAAAACTCATCTTT. Translating it yields CACDSLGDTHIKLIF.

This rearrangement joins TRDV2 to TRDJ1; 10 bases match TRDD3. With 0 bases clipped from V and 2 bases from J, the junction kept 11 bases outside the gene matches. CDR1 and CDR2 from the germline V gene are GEAIGNYY and EKD. The CDR3 spans 18 residues. The CDR3 protein is CACDTLSVLGDRTDKLIF. In DNA, the CDR3 is TGTGCCTGTGACACCCTCTCAGTACTGGGGGATCGAACCGATAAACTCATCTTT.

This clone is termed medium-sized. DNA for the CDR3: TGTGCCTGTGACACCCTAGGAAGTACTGGGGGATACTCCGATAAACTCATCTTT. It translates to CACDTLGSTGGYSDKLIF. V gene TRDV2 combines with J gene TRDJ1; 12 nucleotides agree with TRDD3. The V segment lost 0 bases and the J segment 3 bases; nucleotides outside the gene matches: 10. The germline gives CDR1 GEAIGNYY, CDR2 EKD. This CDR3 contains 18 residues.

This clone rates as medium-sized (0.01 to 0.1%). This chain connects TRDV2 to TRDJ1; 10 positions agree with TRDD3. Germline lookup yields CDR1 GEAIGNYY and CDR2 EKD. J lost 0 bases, V lost 3 bases, and 12 bases had no gene match. This CDR3 spans 18 amino acids. CDR3 residues: CACDPLTGGSVHTDKLIF. CDR3 sequence (DNA): TGTGCCTGTGACCCCCTTACTGGGGGATCCGTGCACACCGATAAACTCATCTTT.

This clone was counted a few times. The CDR3 loop reads CACDTVLGDRSDKLIF. The CDR3 bases are TGTGCCTGTGACACCGTACTGGGGGACCGTTCCGATAAACTCATCTTT. The genes are TRDV2 and TRDJ1, with 9 bases identical to TRDD3. The CDR3 has 16 residues. In germline, CDR1 is GEAIGNYY, CDR2 EKD. The ends lost 0 bases at V and 3 bases at J; junction bases unmatched: 7.

The chain links TRDV2 to TRDJ1; a weak D match, TRDD3 (6 bases). The V end lost 0 bases, the J end lost 2 bases, and 15 bases lay between the germline ends. The V gene's germline CDR1 is GEAIGNYY and CDR2 EKD. This CDR3 spans 16 amino acids. The CDR3 region is CACDTVGGGGTDKLIF. CDR3 DNA: TGTGCCTGTGACACCGTAGGTGGGGGCGGGACCGATAAACTCATCTTT.

The chain combines TRDV2 with TRDJ1, with 8 bases lining up with TRDD3. The ends lost 0 bases at V and 8 bases at J; junction bases unmatched: 28. Per germline, CDR1 GEAIGNYY and CDR2 EKD. The CDR3 runs to 21 residues. This CDR3 is CACDTVEPTDLLGGLRSKLIF. In DNA form, the CDR3 reads TGTGCCTGTGACACCGTTGAGCCTACCGATTTACTGGGGGGCCTACGATCAAAACTCATCTTT.